The T cell receptor beta chain described here comes from a study of cytotoxic CD8 clonotypes in ibrutinib-treated CLL. On the study more broadly: The patients comprised about a dozen relapsed/refractory and more than 14 treatment-naive cases, 17 IGHV unmutated. Among patients, about 25 responded partially and 2 completely; roughly 14 then stayed remitted and around 12 progressed after median about 74 months.

A few counts support this clone. Its antigen is as yet unknown. The method was immunoSEQ multiplex PCR; TCRdb's version includes in-frame clones alone and lacks a portion of them. The data contain roughly 250,000 clones, 70% of them singletons. Trimming pared 5 bases from V and 7 bases from J, leaving 5 bases between. Germline V gene sequence: CDR1 GTSNPN, CDR2 SVGIG (reference sequence). The CDR3 loop spans 10 amino acids. Overall study results and limits: Starting clonality was above that of age-matched healthy donors and tracked circulating CD8+ T-cell counts.

The specimen comprised PBMCs, sampled after 24 months of ibrutinib treatment. The rearrangement uses TRBV30 and TRBJ2-2; D is undetermined. The clonotype originates from a human donor with chronic lymphocytic leukemia. CDR3 amino acids: CAWESGELFF. As DNA, the CDR3 is TGTGCCTGGGAGAGCGGGGAGCTGTTTTTT.